Detailed here is one T cell receptor beta chain. The protocol was immunoSEQ multiplex PCR, while the TCRdb copy is restricted to in-frame clones and leaves out a portion. Of roughly 130,000 clones listed, approximately 90% were seen once; the top ten hold more than 5.5%. The sample comes from a study of T cell responses to AZD1222 COVID-19 vaccine. Germline V gene sequence: CDR1 SGHRS, CDR2 YFSETQ. The CDR3 runs to 13 residues. Trimming took off 3 bases at V and 4 bases at J, with 11 bases between the two ends. Sample: peripheral blood, taken on day 0 of AZD1222 vaccination. The chain combines TRBV5-1 with TRBJ2-7; no firm D call. The TCR was taken from an adult in good health. In DNA form, the CDR3 reads TGCGCCAGCAGCTGGAGAGCGCCATACGAGCAGTACTTC. Its protein is CASSWRAPYEQYF.